Detailed here is one T cell receptor beta chain. There are 13 residues in the CDR3. Germline-derived CDR1 and CDR2 are SGHAT and FQNNGV. With 2 bases removed from V and 2 bases from J, the gap between germline ends came to 5 bases. Measured with immunoSEQ multiplex PCR; TCRdb has only the in-frame clones, and not every one. The repertoire includes 90,000 or so clones, about 92% of them detected once, and about 1.5% sits in the top ten. This entry belongs to a study of T cell changes during pregnancy in multiple sclerosis. The sequence was obtained from a female donor with multiple sclerosis, enrolled in a pregnancy study. J is TRBJ2-3 and V is TRBV11-2, with D unclear. This material consisted of peripheral blood, taken in the first trimester of pregnancy. CDR3 protein: CASSLSFTDTQYF. CDR3 in DNA: TGTGCCAGCAGCTTAAGCTTCACAGATACGCAGTATTTT.